These T cell receptor beta chains were read from a single sample in a study of blood T cells in healthy people across ages. TCRdb passed the 5' RACE reads through MiXCR, listing each CDR3 protein once. The table lists roughly 550,000 distinct CDR3 sequences, around 24% of them singletons. The sample was also linked to a second study, of T cells of mothers and their children.

The material sequenced was blood. The receptor set was obtained from a boy under 18 in good health. CDR3s include the opening cysteine and the closing phenylalanine or tryptophan. D genes are given only for firm matches. Some rows have no size entry. The others give once, few or many, or a class for an expanded clone.

V gene	J gene	D gene	clone size	CDR3 protein	CDR3 DNA
TRBV6-2/TRBV6-3	TRBJ2-5	-	-	CASSPQEDYEQYF	TGTGCCAGCAGCCCCCAAGAAGACTACGAGCAATACTTC
TRBV28	TRBJ2-7	TRBD2	few	CASSPGLAASEQYF	TGTGCCAGCAGTCCGGGACTAGCGGCTTCCGAGCAGTACTTC
TRBV20-1	TRBJ2-1	TRBD2	-	CSAPYWFERGGNEQFF	TGCAGTGCTCCCTATTGGTTTGAGCGGGGGGGCAATGAGCAGTTCTTC
TRBV7-2	TRBJ2-2	-	-	CASSTAGTETTGELFF	TGTGCCAGCAGCACCGCCGGGACGGAGACCACCGGGGAGCTGTTTTTT
TRBV7-9	TRBJ2-1	-	-	CASSPDPGASYNEQFF	TGTGCCAGCAGCCCGGACCCTGGGGCCTCCTACAATGAGCAGTTCTTC
TRBV4-3	TRBJ2-7	-	-	CASSQEGAVYEQYF	TGCGCCAGCAGCCAAGAAGGGGCAGTCTACGAGCAGTACTTC
TRBV7-9	TRBJ2-7	-	-	CASSLAQLGSDEQYF	TGTGCCAGCAGCTTAGCCCAATTAGGTTCCGACGAGCAGTACTTC
TRBV7-9	TRBJ2-1	-	few	CASSLRGLTSYNEQFF	TGTGCCAGCAGCTTAAGAGGACTAACCTCCTACAATGAGCAGTTCTTC
TRBV6-5	TRBJ2-4	TRBD2	few	CASRVKSGSPKNIQYF	TGTGCCAGCAGAGTAAAGAGCGGGAGTCCCAAAAACATTCAGTACTTC
TRBV7-6	TRBJ1-1	-	-	CASSRSDSANTEAFF	TGTGCCAGCAGCCGAAGTGACAGTGCGAACACTGAAGCTTTCTTT
TRBV6-5	TRBJ1-1	TRBD1	few	CASSTMTGGNTEAFF	TGTGCCAGCAGTACGATGACAGGGGGCAACACTGAAGCTTTCTTT
TRBV4-2	TRBJ2-4	-	-	CASSQEGRVAAKNIQYF	TGTGCCAGCAGCCAAGAAGGCAGGGTAGCAGCCAAAAACATTCAGTACTTC
TRBV9	TRBJ2-7	-	-	CASSVPQKQGFSYEQYF	TGTGCCAGCAGCGTACCCCAAAAACAAGGGTTTTCCTACGAGCAGTACTTC
TRBV28	TRBJ2-1	TRBD2	few	CASSFGTSGSDEQFF	TGTGCCAGCAGTTTCGGGACTAGCGGGAGCGATGAGCAGTTCTTC
TRBV4-1	TRBJ2-7	-	-	CASSPLPGSPADEQHF	TGCGCCAGCAGCCCTTTACCGGGGTCACCCGCCGACGAGCAGCACTTC
TRBV6-2/TRBV6-3	TRBJ2-1	-	-	CASSDDSISYNEQFF	TGTGCCAGCAGTGACGACAGCATCTCCTACAATGAGCAGTTCTTC
TRBV28	TRBJ2-7	-	few	CASSSGALYEQYF	TGTGCCAGCAGCTCAGGGGCGTTGTACGAGCAGTACTTC
TRBV11-2	TRBJ2-1	-	-	CASSLQLNEQFF	TGTGCCAGCAGCTTACAGCTTAATGAGCAGTTCTTC
TRBV3-1	TRBJ2-1	-	-	CASSHLGDAYNEQFF	TGTGCCAGCAGCCATCTGGGGGACGCCTACAATGAGCAGTTCTTC
TRBV7-3	TRBJ2-1	-	-	CASSLTPTDEQFF	TGTGCCAGCAGCTTAACGCCGACAGATGAGCAGTTCTTC
TRBV7-9	TRBJ2-5	-	once	CASSFDRGPSTHF	TGTGCCAGCAGCTTTGATAGAGGACCGTCGACGCACTTC
TRBV11-2	TRBJ2-3	-	few	CASSEGYRTSTDTQYF	TGTGCCAGCAGCGAGGGGTATCGGACTAGCACAGATACGCAGTATTTT
TRBV3-1	TRBJ2-1	-	-	CASRRGLTNGQFF	TGTGCCAGCAGGCGTGGACTGACCAATGGGCAGTTCTTC
TRBV7-9	TRBJ2-1	TRBD2	-	CASSPEGTELAGVDEQFF	TGTGCCAGCAGCCCAGAAGGGACAGAACTAGCGGGAGTAGATGAGCAGTTCTTC
TRBV20-1	TRBJ1-1	-	many	CSARVLQETEAFF	TGCAGTGCTAGAGTGTTACAGGAGACCGAAGCTTTCTTT
TRBV27	TRBJ2-4	-	-	CASNNRGGDIQYF	TGTGCCAGCAACAACCGAGGGGGGGACATTCAGTACTTC
TRBV29-1	TRBJ2-3	-	few	CSVTRAGFTDTQYF	TGCAGCGTCACCAGGGCAGGGTTTACAGATACGCAGTATTTT
TRBV12-3/TRBV12-4	TRBJ1-6	-	-	CASSLGGSLHF	TGTGCCAGCAGTTTGGGGGGTTCTCTCCACTTT
TRBV7-3	TRBJ1-4	TRBD1	many	CASIRTIGDRPNEKLFF	TGTGCCAGCATCAGAACCATAGGGGACAGGCCTAATGAAAAACTGTTTTTT
TRBV6-6	TRBJ2-2	-	-	CASSLQGWGDTGELFF	TGTGCCAGCAGTTTGCAAGGTTGGGGGGACACCGGGGAGCTGTTTTTT
TRBV29-1	TRBJ2-3	-	few	CSVRGPNTDTQYF	TGCAGCGTGAGGGGACCAAACACAGATACGCAGTATTTT
TRBV6-6	TRBJ1-1	-	many	CASSYSIRGNTEAFF	TGTGCCAGCAGTTACTCGATTAGGGGGAACACTGAAGCTTTCTTT
TRBV4-1	TRBJ1-1	TRBD1	-	CASVPGQGKNTEAFF	TGCGCCAGCGTCCCGGGACAGGGAAAGAACACTGAAGCTTTCTTT
TRBV6-1	TRBJ1-5	-	-	CASSTTDEFNQPQHF	TGTGCCAGCAGTACGACAGACGAATTCAATCAGCCCCAGCATTTT
TRBV24-1	TRBJ1-4	-	few	CATKGPDDNEKLFF	TGTGCCACAAAAGGGCCGGACGATAATGAAAAACTGTTTTTT
TRBV6-4	TRBJ1-1	-	-	CASSEGEPRAFF	TGTGCCAGCAGTGAAGGAGAGCCGAGGGCTTTCTTT
TRBV7-2	TRBJ2-5	-	many	CASSLVQGKIETQYF	TGTGCCAGCAGCTTAGTGCAGGGAAAGATAGAGACCCAGTACTTC
TRBV29-1	TRBJ2-7	-	-	CSVDYPLGVIHEQYF	TGCAGCGTTGATTATCCCTTAGGTGTTATTCACGAGCAGTACTTC
TRBV20-1	TRBJ2-1	TRBD2	-	CSAPRGASGRTEQFF	TGCAGTGCTCCCCGAGGGGCTAGCGGGAGGACTGAGCAGTTCTTC
TRBV29-1	TRBJ2-5	-	few	CSVVRTDGGEQYF	TGCAGCGTTGTTCGGACGGACGGTGGGGAGCAGTACTTC
TRBV29-1	TRBJ1-2	-	few	CSVELGSYGYTF	TGCAGCGTTGAATTGGGTTCCTATGGCTACACCTTC
TRBV9	TRBJ2-5	TRBD2	-	CASSPLQREQETQYF	TGTGCCAGCAGCCCTCTACAGCGGGAGCAAGAGACCCAGTACTTC
TRBV4-1	TRBJ2-7	TRBD1	few	CASSQGDRNYEQYF	TGCGCCAGCAGCCAAGGGGACAGAAACTACGAGCAGTACTTC
TRBV12-3/TRBV12-4	TRBJ2-4	TRBD1	few	CASSQRQGLAKNIQYF	TGTGCCAGCAGTCAAAGACAGGGGCTAGCCAAAAACATTCAGTACTTC
TRBV7-9	TRBJ2-5	TRBD2	-	CASSLGLAVETQYF	TGTGCCAGCAGCTTAGGACTAGCGGTAGAGACCCAGTACTTC
TRBV29-1	TRBJ2-3	-	few	CSVAYRRGDTQYF	TGCAGCGTCGCCTATCGACGGGGGGATACGCAGTATTTT
TRBV12-3/TRBV12-4	TRBJ1-1	-	few	CASSLIDSNTEAFF	TGTGCCAGCAGCCTCATAGACAGTAACACTGAAGCTTTCTTT
TRBV28	TRBJ2-5	-	-	CASSLGTILGTQYF	TGTGCCAGCAGTCTAGGGACAATTCTGGGGACCCAGTACTTC
TRBV27	TRBJ2-7	TRBD1	few	CASSFQGADEQYF	TGTGCCAGCAGTTTTCAGGGGGCCGACGAGCAGTACTTC
TRBV4-2	TRBJ2-5	-	-	CASSQQATGSQETQYF	TGTGCCAGCAGCCAGCAAGCTACAGGGTCCCAAGAGACCCAGTACTTC
TRBV6-1	TRBJ1-4	-	-	CASRKDSLAEKLFF	TGTGCCAGCAGGAAGGACAGCTTGGCTGAAAAACTGTTTTTT
TRBV5-1	TRBJ2-3	TRBD1	-	CASSVNSGTGGDTQYF	TGCGCCAGCAGCGTGAATTCCGGGACAGGGGGAGATACGCAGTATTTT
TRBV28	TRBJ2-1	-	-	CASSAQGAESNEQFF	TGTGCCAGCAGCGCCCAGGGAGCGGAGAGCAATGAGCAGTTCTTC
TRBV7-2	TRBJ2-3	TRBD2	-	CASSLVSSGGTDTQYF	TGTGCCAGCAGCTTAGTTTCTAGCGGGGGCACAGATACGCAGTATTTT
TRBV4-2	TRBJ2-5	TRBD2	-	CASSQSDIGLAGAETQYF	TGTGCCAGCAGCCAATCAGATATCGGGCTAGCGGGAGCGGAGACCCAGTACTTC
TRBV11-1	TRBJ2-5	-	-	CASSLRGTETQYF	TGTGCCAGCAGCTTAAGGGGTACTGAGACCCAGTACTTC
TRBV9	TRBJ1-2	-	-	CASSVASGGYTF	TGTGCCAGCAGCGTCGCGAGTGGGGGCTACACCTTC
TRBV4-2	TRBJ2-5	TRBD2	-	CASNPGTNPRETQYF	TGTGCCAGCAACCCCGGGACTAACCCCAGAGAGACCCAGTACTTC
TRBV29-1	TRBJ2-2	TRBD2	few	CSVRQRLAGEPTGELFF	TGCAGCGTCCGACAGAGACTAGCGGGAGAACCCACCGGGGAGCTGTTTTTT